This TCR beta chain was recovered during a study of vaccination and CD4 T cells after COVID-19. CDR1 SQVTM and CDR2 ANQGSEA come from the germline V gene. The V and J ends lost 4 bases and 4 bases respectively, with 8 bases between them. The CDR3 totals 12 residues. Study results and caveats: The median number of SARS-CoV-2-reactive clonotypes increased from roughly 21 to 40, a change that did not reach significance.

This clonotype was observed a single time. Its antigen is as yet unknown. Treatment indicated: roughly nine-day PBMC culture with coronavirus spike peptide pools or control peptides (ViraFEST assay). Sequenced with the Oncomine TCR Beta short-read assay was DNA taken from cultured CD4+ T cells. TCRdb fed the PCR reads into MiXCR, producing one record per CDR3 protein. Here the sample spans under 20,000 distinct CDR3 sequences, about 39% being singletons. This specimen was CD4+ T cells from blood, cultured in vitro, taken before SARS-CoV-2 vaccination. This TCR was sampled from a human donor who had recovered from COVID-19. The J gene is TRBJ1-5, the V gene TRBV29-1, with D uncertain. This chain's CDR3 is CSVGGRNQPQHF. The CDR3 DNA is TGCAGCGTTGGCGGCAGAAATCAGCCCCAGCATTTT.